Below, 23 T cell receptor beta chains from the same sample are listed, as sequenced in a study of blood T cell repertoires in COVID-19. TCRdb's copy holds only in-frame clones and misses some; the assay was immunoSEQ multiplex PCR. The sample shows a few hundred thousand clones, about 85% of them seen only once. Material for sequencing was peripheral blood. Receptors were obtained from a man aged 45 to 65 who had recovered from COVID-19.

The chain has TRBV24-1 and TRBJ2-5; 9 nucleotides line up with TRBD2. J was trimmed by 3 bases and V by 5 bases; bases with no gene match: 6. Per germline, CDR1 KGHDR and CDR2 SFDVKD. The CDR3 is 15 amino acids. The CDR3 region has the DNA TGTGCCACCAGTGGTGTAGCGGGAGCAGAAGAGACCCAGTACTTC. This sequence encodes CATSGVAGAEETQYF.

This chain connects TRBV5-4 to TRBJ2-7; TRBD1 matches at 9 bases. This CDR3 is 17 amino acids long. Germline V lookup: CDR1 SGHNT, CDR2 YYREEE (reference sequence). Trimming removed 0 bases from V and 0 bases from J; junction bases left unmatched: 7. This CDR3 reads CASSLAHGTGISYEQYF. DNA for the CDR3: TGTGCCAGCAGCTTGGCCCACGGGACAGGGATCTCCTACGAGCAGTACTTC.

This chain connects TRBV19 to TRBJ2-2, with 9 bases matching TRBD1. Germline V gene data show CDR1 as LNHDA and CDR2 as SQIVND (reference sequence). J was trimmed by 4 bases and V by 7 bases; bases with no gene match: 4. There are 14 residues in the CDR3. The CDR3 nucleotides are TGTGCCAGTAACCCGACAGGGGGCACCGGGGAGCTGTTTTTT. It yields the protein CASNPTGGTGELFF.

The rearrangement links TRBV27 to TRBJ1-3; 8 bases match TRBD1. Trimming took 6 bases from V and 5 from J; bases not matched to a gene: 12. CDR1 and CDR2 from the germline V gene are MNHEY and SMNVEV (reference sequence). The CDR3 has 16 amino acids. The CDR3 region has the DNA TGTGCCAGCAGGGGCACGGGGACAGGAAGGAGAAACACCATATATTTT. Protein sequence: CASRGTGTGRRNTIYF.

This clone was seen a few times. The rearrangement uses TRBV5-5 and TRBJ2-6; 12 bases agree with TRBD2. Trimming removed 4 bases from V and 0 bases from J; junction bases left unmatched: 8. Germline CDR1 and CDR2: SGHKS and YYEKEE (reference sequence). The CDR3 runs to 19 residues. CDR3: CASSTGTSGPSSGANVLTF. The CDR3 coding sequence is TGTGCCAGCAGCACCGGGACTAGCGGGCCGAGCTCTGGGGCCAACGTCCTGACTTTC.

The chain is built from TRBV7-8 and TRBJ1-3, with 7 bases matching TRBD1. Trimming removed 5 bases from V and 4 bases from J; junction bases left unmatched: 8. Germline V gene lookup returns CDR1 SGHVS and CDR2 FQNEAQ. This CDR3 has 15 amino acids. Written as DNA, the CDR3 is TGTGCCAGCAGCCCGCAGACAGGGTCAGGAAACACCATATATTTT. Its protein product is CASSPQTGSGNTIYF.

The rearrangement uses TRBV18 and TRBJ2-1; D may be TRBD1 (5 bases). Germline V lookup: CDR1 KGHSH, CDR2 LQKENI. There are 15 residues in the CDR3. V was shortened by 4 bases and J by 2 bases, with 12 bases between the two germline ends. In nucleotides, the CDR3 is TGTGCCAGCTCACAAGTTCCGGACACCTACAATGAGCAGTTCTTC. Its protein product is CASSQVPDTYNEQFF.

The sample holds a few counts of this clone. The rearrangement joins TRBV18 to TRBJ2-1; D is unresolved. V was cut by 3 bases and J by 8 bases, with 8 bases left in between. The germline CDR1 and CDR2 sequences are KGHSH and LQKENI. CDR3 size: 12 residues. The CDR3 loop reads CASSPLDHEQFF. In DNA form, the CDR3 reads TGTGCCAGCTCACCGCTAGACCATGAGCAGTTCTTC.

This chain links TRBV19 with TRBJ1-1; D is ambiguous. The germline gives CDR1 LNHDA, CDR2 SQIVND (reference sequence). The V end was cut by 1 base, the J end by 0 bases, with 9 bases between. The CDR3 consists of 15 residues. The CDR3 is CASSIGRGMNTEAFF. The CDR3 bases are TGTGCCAGTAGTATAGGTCGGGGTATGAACACTGAAGCTTTCTTT.

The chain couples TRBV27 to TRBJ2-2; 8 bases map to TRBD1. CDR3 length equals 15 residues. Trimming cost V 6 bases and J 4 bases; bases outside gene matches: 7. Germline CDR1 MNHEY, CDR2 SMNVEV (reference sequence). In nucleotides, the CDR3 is TGTGCCAGCAGCCCCGTCAGGGGGCTCACCGGGGAGCTGTTTTTT. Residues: CASSPVRGLTGELFF.

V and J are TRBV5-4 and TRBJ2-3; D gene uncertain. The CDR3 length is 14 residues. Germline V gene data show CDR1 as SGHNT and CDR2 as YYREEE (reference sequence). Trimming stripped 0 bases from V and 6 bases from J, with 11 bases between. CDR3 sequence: CASSLAIFKDTQYF. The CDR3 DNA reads TGTGCCAGCAGCTTGGCTATTTTTAAGGATACGCAGTATTTT.

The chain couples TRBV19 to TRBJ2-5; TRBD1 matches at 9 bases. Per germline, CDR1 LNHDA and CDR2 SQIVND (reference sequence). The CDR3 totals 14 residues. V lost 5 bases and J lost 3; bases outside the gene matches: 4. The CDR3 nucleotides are TGTGCCAGTAGTTCGCGGACAGGGGAAGAGACCCAGTACTTC. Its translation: CASSSRTGEETQYF.

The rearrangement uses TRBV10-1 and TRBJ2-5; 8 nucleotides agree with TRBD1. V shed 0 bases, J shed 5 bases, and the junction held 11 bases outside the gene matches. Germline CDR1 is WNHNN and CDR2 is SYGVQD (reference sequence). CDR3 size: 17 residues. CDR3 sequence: CASSESPTTGARETQYF. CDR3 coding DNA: TGCGCCAGCAGTGAGTCTCCTACGACAGGGGCTCGGGAGACCCAGTACTTC.

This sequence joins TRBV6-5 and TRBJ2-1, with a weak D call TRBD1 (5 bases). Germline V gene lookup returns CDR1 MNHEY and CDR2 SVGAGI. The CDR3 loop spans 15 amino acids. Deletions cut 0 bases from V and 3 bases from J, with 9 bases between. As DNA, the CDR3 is TGTGCCAGCAGTTACTCGAGACAGAGCTACAATGAGCAGTTCTTC. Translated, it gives CASSYSRQSYNEQFF.

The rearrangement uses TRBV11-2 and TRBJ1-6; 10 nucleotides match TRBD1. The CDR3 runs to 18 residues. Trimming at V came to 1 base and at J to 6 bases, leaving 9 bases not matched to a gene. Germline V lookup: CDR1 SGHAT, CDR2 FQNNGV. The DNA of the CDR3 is TGTGCCAGCAGCTTAGGGGTCGGGACAGGGGCTCGTAATTCACCCCTCCACTTT. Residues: CASSLGVGTGARNSPLHF.

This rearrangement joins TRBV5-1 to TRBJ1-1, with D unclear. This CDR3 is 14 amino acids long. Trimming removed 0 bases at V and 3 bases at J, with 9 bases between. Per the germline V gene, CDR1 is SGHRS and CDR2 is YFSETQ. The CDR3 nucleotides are TGCGCCAGCAGCTTGGGGTCGCCGGACACTGAAGCTTTCTTT. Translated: CASSLGSPDTEAFF.

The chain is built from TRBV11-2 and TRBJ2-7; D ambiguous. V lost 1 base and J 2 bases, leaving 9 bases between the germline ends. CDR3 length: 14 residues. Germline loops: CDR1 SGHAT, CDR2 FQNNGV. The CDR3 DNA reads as TGTGCCAGCAGCTTAGGTTTCCGGGCCTACGAGCAGTACTTC. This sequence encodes CASSLGFRAYEQYF. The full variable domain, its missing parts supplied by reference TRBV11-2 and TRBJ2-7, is EAGVAQSPRYKIIEKRQSVAFWCNPISGHATLYWYQQILGQGPKLLIQFQNNGVVDDSQLPKDRFSAERLKGVDSTLKIQPAKLEDSAVYLCASSLGFRAYEQYFGPGTRLTVT.

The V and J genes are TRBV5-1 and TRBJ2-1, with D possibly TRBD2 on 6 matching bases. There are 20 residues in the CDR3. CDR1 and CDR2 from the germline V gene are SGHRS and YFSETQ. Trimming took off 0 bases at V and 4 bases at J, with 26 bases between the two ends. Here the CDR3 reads CASSLGFGRRVARTYNEQFF. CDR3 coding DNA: TGCGCCAGCAGCTTGGGTTTCGGGAGACGGGTTGCCCGAACATACAATGAGCAGTTCTTC.

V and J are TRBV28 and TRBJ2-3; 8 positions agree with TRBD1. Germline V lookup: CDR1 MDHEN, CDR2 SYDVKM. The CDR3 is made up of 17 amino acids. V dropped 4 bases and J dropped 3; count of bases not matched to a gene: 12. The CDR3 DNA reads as TGTGCCAGCAGTTCCAACTGGGGACAGGTGGCGACAGATACGCAGTATTTT. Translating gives CASSSNWGQVATDTQYF.

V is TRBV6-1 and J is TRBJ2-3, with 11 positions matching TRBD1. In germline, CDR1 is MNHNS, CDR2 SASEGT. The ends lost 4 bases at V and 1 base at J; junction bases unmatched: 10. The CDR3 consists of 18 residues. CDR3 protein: CASSVGTGGGRRTDTQYF. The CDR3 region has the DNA TGTGCCAGCAGTGTTGGGACAGGGGGAGGAAGACGCACAGATACGCAGTATTTT.

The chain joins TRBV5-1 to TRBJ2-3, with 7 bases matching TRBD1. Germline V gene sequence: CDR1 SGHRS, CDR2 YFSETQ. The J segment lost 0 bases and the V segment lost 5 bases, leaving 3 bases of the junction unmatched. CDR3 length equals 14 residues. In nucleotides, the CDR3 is TGCGCCAGCAGACGGGACAGTAGCACAGATACGCAGTATTTT. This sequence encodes CASRRDSSTDTQYF.

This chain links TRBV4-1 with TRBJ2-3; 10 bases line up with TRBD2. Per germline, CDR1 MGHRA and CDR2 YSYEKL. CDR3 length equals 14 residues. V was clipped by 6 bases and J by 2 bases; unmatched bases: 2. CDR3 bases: TGCGCCAGCAGAACTAGCGGGAACACAGATACGCAGTATTTT. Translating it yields CASRTSGNTDTQYF.

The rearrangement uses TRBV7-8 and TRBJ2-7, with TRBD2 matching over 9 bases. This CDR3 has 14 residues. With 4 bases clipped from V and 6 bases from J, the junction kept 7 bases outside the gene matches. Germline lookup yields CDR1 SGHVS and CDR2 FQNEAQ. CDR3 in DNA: TGTGCCAGCAGCTCTAGCGGGATGTCCGGCGAGCAGTACTTC. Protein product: CASSSSGMSGEQYF.